These T cell receptor beta chains were read from a single sample in a study of identical twins. TCRdb processed the 5' RACE reads anew with MiXCR; each CDR3 protein has one entry. The data contain a few hundred thousand distinct CDR3 sequences, about 13% of them singletons. These sequences were also reported in another study, on yellow fever vaccine responses in identical twins.

Sequenced sample: memory (CD45RO+) T cells sorted from blood. The receptor source for this set is a young woman in good health. Both conserved end residues are part of each CDR3. Clone size is shown for a subset of rows, as once, few, many or a class of expanded clone.

v_call	j_call	clone_size	cdr3_aa
TRBV7-9	TRBJ2-5	few	CASSRQATYF
TRBV20-1	TRBJ1-1	NA	CSARGDAVNTEAFF
TRBV12-5	TRBJ2-7	NA	CASCGDSYEQYF
TRBV20-1	TRBJ2-1	many	CSARDLGSSYNEQFF
TRBV12-3/TRBV12-4	TRBJ2-7	many	CASNRQGQGYEQYF
TRBV5-4	TRBJ2-7	few	CASSRDLITYEQYF
TRBV27	TRBJ2-2	NA	CASSLRLGGELFF
TRBV20-1	TRBJ2-7	NA	CSASPPGQGENEQYF
TRBV27	TRBJ1-1	few	CASRLGVDTEAFF
TRBV4-3	TRBJ1-6	many	CASSQDPAGTGYSPLHF
TRBV20-1	TRBJ2-7	few	CSALMSGGVYEQYF
TRBV6-5	TRBJ2-7	few	CASSYTGTSGSHYEQYF
TRBV7-2	TRBJ2-1	many	CASSLAYKSSYNEQFF
TRBV6-2/TRBV6-3	TRBJ2-3	few	CASSPLLSTDTQYF
TRBV7-2	TRBJ1-5	NA	CASSYRGGQPQHF
TRBV28	TRBJ2-7	NA	CASSSPGTGVYEQYF
TRBV6-2/TRBV6-3	TRBJ2-5	few	CASRRLAGDSKTQYF
TRBV7-3	TRBJ2-3	few	CASSFGLAGAPTDTQYF
TRBV7-8	TRBJ2-7	NA	CASAIGGTYEQYF
TRBV7-2	TRBJ1-5	few	CASSLARHRSQPQHF
TRBV5-1	TRBJ2-7	once	CASSFDRAGYEQYF
TRBV6-1	TRBJ1-4	few	CASRPGTMGEKLFF
TRBV6-1	TRBJ2-1	NA	CASKVRGGFDEQFF